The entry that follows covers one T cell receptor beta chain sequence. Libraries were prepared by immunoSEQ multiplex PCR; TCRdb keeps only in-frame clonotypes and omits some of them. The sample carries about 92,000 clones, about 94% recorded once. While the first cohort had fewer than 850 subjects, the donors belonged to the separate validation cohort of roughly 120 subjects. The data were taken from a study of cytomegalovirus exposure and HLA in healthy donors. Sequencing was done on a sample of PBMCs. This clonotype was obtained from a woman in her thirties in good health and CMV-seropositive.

CDR3 bases: TGTGCTAGTGGTTTGACCGGGAAGCGGTTCAATGAGCAGTTCTTC. The encoded protein is CASGLTGKRFNEQFF. The chain combines TRBV12-5 with TRBJ2-1; D is possibly TRBD2 (5 bases). CDR3 length: 15 residues. Germline CDR1 is LGHNT and CDR2 is FRNRAP. The ends were cut back, 2 bases at V and 6 bases at J, with 14 bases in the middle.